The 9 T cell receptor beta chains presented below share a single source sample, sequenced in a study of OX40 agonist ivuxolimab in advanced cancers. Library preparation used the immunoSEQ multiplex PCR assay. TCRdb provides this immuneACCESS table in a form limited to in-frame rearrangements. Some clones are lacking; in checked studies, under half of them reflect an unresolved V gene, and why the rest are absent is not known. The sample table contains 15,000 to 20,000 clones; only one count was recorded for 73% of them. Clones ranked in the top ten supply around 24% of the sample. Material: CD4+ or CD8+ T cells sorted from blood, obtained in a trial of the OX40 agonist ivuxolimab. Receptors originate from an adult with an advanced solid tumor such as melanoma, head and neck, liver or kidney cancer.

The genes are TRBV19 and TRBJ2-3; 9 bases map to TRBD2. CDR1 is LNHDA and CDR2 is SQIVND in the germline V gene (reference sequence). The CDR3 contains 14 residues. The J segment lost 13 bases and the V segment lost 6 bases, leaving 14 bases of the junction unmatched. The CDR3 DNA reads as TGTGCCAGTAGGGGACTAGCCCCATTAGAGGAAGAGTATTTT. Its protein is CASRGLAPLEEEYF.

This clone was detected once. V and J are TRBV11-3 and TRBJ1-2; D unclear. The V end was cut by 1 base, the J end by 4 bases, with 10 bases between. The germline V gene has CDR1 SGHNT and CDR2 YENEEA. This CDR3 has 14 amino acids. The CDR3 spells CASSLGEGRYGYTF. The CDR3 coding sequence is TGTGCCAGCAGCTTAGGTGAGGGTCGCTATGGCTACACCTTC.

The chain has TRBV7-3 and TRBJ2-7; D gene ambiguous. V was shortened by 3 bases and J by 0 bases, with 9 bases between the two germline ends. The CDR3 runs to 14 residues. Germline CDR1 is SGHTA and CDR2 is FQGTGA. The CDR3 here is CASSFHDGSYEQYF. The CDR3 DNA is TGTGCCAGCAGCTTCCATGACGGCTCCTACGAGCAGTACTTC.

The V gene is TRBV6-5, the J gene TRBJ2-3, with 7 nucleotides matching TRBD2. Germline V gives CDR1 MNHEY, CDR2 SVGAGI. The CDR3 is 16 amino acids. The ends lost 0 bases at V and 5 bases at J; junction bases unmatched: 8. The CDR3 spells CASSYSGEGLRDTQYF. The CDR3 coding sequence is TGTGCCAGCAGTTACTCGGGGGAGGGCCTGCGAGATACGCAGTATTTT.

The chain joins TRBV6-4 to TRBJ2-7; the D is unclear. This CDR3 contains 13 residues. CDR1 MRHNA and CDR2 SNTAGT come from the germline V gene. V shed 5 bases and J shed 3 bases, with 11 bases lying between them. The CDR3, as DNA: TGTGCCAGCAGTTCCCTTCCAAGCTACGAGCAGTACTTC. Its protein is CASSSLPSYEQYF.

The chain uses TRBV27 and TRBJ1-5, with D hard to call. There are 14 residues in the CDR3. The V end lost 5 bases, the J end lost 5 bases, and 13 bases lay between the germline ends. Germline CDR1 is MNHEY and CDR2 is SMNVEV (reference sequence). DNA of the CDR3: TGTGCCAGCAGTCCCGAAGTCAGTTATCAGCCCCAGCATTTT. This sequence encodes CASSPEVSYQPQHF.

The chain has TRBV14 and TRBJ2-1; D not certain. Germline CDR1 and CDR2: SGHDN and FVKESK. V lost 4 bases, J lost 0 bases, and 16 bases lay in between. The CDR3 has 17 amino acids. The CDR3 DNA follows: TGTGCCAGCAGCCCCCGAGGAATCCAGAGCTCCTACAATGAGCAGTTCTTC. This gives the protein CASSPRGIQSSYNEQFF.

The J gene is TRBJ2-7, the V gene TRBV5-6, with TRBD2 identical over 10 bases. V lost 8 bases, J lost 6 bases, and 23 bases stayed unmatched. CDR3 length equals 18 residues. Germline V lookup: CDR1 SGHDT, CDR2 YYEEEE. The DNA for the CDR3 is TGTGCCAGTGATGGACTAAGCGGGAGGGTAATCGACTCCGGCGAGCAGTACTTC. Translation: CASDGLSGRVIDSGEQYF.

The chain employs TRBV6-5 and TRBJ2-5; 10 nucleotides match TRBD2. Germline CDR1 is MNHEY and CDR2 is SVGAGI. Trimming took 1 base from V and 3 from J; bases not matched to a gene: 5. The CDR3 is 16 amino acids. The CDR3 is CASSYLLAGAKETQYF. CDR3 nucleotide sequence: TGTGCCAGCAGTTACTTGCTAGCGGGAGCTAAAGAGACCCAGTACTTC.